This TCR beta chain was documented in a study of T cell repertoires in cytomegalovirus infection. TCRdb reprocessed the reads via MiXCR and lists one record per CDR3 protein. This table holds approximately 280,000 distinct CDR3 sequences, around 20% found once. This clonotype has at least ten counts. Its matching antigen is unknown. V dropped 5 bases and J dropped 1 base, with 12 bases sitting between them. This CDR3 region has 15 residues. This specimen consisted of cultured PBMCs, obtained from culture after CMV antigen stimulation. The chain joins TRBV12-3 or TRBV12-4 to TRBJ2-1; D unclear. The sequence derives from a human donor in good health (CMV status not recorded). Some clones in this sample may be carry-over from other donors' samples. This CDR3 reads CASSPLLGSYNEQFF. Here the CDR3 DNA reads TGTGCCAGCAGTCCCCTTTTGGGTTCCTACAATGAGCAGTTCTTC.